Listed here are 4 T cell receptor beta chains from one sample, sequenced in a study of breast tumors, draining lymph nodes, adjacent tissues. Breast cancer patients provided tissue from their axillary draining lymph nodes. TCRdb used MiXCR to reprocess the multiplex PCR reads, holding one entry per CDR3 protein. Found here are 150,000 to 200,000 distinct CDR3 sequences, around 33% of them singletons; the top ten hold approximately 4.3%. Sequenced sample: axillary lymph node tissue. These receptors were taken from a female donor with breast cancer. Some clones in this sample may be carry-over from other donors' samples.

This clonotype was counted ten times or more. This sequence joins TRBV24-1 and TRBJ2-3; the match to TRBD2 covers 7 bases. After removal of 3 bases from V and 0 bases from J, the junction contained 5 bases not matched to a gene. In germline, CDR1 is KGHDR, CDR2 SFDVKD. CDR3 length: 16 residues. CDR3 residues: CATSDTAGYSTDTQYF. CDR3 in DNA: TGTGCCACCAGTGATACAGCGGGATATAGCACAGATACGCAGTATTTT.

In this sample, this clonotype turned up a few times. This chain connects TRBV28 to TRBJ2-2; the D gene is possibly TRBD1 (5 bases). The V gene lost 5 bases and the J gene lost 2 bases, with 12 bases spanning the gap. Per the germline V gene, CDR1 is MDHEN and CDR2 is SYDVKM. CDR3 length: 15 residues. The CDR3 nucleotides read TGTGCCAGCAGTCTCACGACAGTCAACACCGGGGAGCTGTTTTTT. It specifies CASSLTTVNTGELFF.

A word on this clonotype: This could be a read error, since a much larger clone is one nucleotide away. The chain uses TRBV19 and TRBJ2-1; D may correspond to TRBD1 or TRBD2 (6 bases each). Germline lookup yields CDR1 LNHDA and CDR2 SQIVND (reference sequence). The CDR3 covers 17 residues. In nucleotides, the CDR3 is TGTGCCAGTAGATCCCCGGGTAGCGGAATGAGGGACAATGAGCAGTCCTTC. Translating it yields CASRSPGSGMRDNEQSF.

In its sample, this clonotype was seen many times. The chain links TRBV3-1 to TRBJ1-4, with D maybe TRBD1 (5 bases). V gave up 2 bases and J gave up 5 bases, with 9 bases separating them. CDR1 is LGHDT and CDR2 is YNNKEL in the germline V gene (reference sequence). The CDR3 totals 14 residues. The CDR3 sequence: CASSQSRANEKLFF. In nucleotides, the CDR3 is TGTGCCAGCAGCCAAAGCAGGGCCAATGAAAAACTGTTTTTT. Full variable domain (rest looked up from reference TRBV3-1 and TRBJ1-4): DTAVSQTPKYLVTQMGNDKSIKCEQNLGHDTMYWYKQDSKKFLKIMFSYNNKELIINETVPNRFSPKSPDKAHLNLHINSLELGDSAVYFCASSQSRANEKLFFGSGTQLSVL.